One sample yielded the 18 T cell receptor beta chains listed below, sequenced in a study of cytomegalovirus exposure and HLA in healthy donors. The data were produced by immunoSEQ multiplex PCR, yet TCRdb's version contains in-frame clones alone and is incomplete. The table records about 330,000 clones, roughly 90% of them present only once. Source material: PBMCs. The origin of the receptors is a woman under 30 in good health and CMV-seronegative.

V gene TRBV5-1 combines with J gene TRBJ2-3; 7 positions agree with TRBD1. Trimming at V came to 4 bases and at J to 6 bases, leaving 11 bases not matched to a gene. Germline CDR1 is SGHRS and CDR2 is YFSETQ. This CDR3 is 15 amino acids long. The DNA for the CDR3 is TGCGCCAGCAGCCCGGGACAGACACTCACGGATACGCAGTATTTT. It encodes CASSPGQTLTDTQYF.

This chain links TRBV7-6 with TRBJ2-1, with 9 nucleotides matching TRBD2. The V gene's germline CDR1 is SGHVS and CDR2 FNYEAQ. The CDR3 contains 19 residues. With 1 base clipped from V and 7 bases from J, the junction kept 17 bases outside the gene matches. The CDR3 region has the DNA TGTGCCAGCAGCTTAGATCCTCGGCTAGCGGGGATTCATCATAATGAGCAGTTCTTC. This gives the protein CASSLDPRLAGIHHNEQFF. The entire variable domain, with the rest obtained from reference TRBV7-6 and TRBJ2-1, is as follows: GAGVSQSPRYKVTKRGQDVALRCDPISGHVSLYWYRQALGQGPEFLTYFNYEAQQDKSGLPNDRFSAERPEGSISTLTIQRTEQRDSAMYRCASSLDPRLAGIHHNEQFFGPGTRLTVL.

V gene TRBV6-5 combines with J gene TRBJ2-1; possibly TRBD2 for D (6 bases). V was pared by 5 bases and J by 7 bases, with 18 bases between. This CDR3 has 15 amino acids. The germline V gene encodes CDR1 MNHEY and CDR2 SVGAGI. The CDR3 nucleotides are TGTGCCAGCAGTCCACTGGGGGGAGGTGGGAATGAGCAGTTCTTC. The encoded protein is CASSPLGGGGNEQFF.

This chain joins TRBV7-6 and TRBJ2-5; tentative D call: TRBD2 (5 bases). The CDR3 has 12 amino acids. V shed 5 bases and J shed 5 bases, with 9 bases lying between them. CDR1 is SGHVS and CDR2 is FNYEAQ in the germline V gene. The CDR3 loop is CASSLQRETQYF. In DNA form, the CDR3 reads TGTGCCAGCAGCCTCCAGCGGGAGACCCAGTACTTC.

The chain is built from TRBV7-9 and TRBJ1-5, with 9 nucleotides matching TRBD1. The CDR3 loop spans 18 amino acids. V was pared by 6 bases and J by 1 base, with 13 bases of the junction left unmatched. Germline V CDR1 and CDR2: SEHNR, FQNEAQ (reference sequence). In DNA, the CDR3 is TGTGCCAGCAGTTTCGCGTATTCGACAGGGGGGAGCAATCAGCCCCAGCATTTT. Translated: CASSFAYSTGGSNQPQHF.

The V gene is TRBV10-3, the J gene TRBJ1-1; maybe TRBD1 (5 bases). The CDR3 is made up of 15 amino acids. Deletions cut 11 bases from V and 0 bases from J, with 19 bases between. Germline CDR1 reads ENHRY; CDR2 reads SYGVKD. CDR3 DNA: TGTGCCTCAACCAGGGATCTTACAATGAACACTGAAGCTTTCTTT. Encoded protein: CASTRDLTMNTEAFF.

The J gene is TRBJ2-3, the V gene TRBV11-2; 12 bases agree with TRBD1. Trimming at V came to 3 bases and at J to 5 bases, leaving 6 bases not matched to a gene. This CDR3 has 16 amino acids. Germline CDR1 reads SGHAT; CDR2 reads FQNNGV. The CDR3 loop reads CASSLAGQGALDTQYF. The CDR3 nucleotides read TGTGCCAGCAGCTTGGCGGGACAGGGGGCCTTAGATACGCAGTATTTT.

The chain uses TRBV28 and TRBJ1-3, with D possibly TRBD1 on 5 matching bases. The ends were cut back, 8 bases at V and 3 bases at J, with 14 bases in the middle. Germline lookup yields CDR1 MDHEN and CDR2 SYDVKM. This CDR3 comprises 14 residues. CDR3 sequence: CASARRGGGNTIYF. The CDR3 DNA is TGTGCCAGCGCCCGGCGGGGGGGTGGAAACACCATATATTTT.

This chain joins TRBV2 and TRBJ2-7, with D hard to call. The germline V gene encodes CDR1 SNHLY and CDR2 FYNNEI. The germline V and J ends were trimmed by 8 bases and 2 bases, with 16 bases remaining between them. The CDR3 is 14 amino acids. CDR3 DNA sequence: TGTGCCAGCGGGCCGTACATGGCAGCCTACGAGCAGTACTTC. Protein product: CASGPYMAAYEQYF.

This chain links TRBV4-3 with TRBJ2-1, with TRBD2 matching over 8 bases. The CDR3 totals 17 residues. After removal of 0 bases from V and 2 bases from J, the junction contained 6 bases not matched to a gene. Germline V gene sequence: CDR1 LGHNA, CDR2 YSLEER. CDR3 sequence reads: CASSQEYGRGAYNEQFF. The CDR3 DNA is TGCGCCAGCAGCCAAGAATACGGGAGGGGGGCCTACAATGAGCAGTTCTTC.

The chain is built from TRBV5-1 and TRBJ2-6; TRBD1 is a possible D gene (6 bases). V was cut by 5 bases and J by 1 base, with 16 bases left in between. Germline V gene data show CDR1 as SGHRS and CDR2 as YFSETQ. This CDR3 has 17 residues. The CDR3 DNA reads TGCGCCAGCAGGGGGGCAGGGAGAGGGTCTGGGGCCAACGTCCTGACTTTC. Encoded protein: CASRGAGRGSGANVLTF.

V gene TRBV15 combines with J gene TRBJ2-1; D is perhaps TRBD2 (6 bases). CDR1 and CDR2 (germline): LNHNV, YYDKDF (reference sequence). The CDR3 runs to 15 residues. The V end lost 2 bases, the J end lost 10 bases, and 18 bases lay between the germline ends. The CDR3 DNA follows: TGTGCCACCAGCAGAAGAGGGACTGGATCGTTGGAGCAGTTCTTC. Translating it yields CATSRRGTGSLEQFF.

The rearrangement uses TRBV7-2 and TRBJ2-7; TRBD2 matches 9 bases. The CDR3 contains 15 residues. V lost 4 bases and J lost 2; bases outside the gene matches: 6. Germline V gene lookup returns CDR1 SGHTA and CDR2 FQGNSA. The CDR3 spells CASSSLAGEAYEQYF. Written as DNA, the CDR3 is TGTGCCAGCAGCTCCTTAGCGGGAGAAGCCTACGAGCAGTACTTC. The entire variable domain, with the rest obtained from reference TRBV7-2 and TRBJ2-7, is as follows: GAGVSQSPSNKVTEKGKDVELRCDPISGHTALYWYRQSLGQGLEFLIYFQGNSAPDKSGLPSDRFSAERTGGSVSTLTIQRTQQEDSAVYLCASSSLAGEAYEQYFGPGTRLTVT.

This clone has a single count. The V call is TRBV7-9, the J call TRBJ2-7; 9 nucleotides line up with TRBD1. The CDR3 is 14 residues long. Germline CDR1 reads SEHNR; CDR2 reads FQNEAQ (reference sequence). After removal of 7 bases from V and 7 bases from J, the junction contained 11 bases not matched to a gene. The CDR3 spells CASTQGQGTPEQYF. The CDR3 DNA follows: TGTGCCAGCACCCAGGGACAGGGAACACCAGAGCAGTACTTC.

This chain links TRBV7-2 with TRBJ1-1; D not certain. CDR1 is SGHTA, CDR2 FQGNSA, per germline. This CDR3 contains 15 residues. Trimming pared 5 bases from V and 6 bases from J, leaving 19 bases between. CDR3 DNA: TGTGCCAGCAGCCCACGATCTACTAAGATCCCTGAAGCTTTCTTT. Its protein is CASSPRSTKIPEAFF.

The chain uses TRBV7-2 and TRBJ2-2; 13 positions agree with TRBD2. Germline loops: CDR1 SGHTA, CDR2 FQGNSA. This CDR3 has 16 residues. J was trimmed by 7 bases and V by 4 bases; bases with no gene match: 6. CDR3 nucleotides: TGTGCCAGCAGCTGGACTAGCGGGAGTGGAAACGGGGAGCTGTTTTTT. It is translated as CASSWTSGSGNGELFF.

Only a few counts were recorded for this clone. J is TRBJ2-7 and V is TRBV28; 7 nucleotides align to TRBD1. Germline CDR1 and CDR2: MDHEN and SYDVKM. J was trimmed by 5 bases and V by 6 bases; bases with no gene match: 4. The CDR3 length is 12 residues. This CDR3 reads CASRRGLDEQYF. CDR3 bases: TGTGCCAGCAGGAGGGGGCTCGACGAGCAGTACTTC.

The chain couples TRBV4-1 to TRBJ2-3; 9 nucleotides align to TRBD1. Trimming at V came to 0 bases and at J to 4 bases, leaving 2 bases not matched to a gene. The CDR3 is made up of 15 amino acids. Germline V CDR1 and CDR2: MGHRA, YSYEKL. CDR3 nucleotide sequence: TGCGCCAGCAGCCAAGATTGGACAGGGGCAGATACGCAGTATTTT. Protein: CASSQDWTGADTQYF.